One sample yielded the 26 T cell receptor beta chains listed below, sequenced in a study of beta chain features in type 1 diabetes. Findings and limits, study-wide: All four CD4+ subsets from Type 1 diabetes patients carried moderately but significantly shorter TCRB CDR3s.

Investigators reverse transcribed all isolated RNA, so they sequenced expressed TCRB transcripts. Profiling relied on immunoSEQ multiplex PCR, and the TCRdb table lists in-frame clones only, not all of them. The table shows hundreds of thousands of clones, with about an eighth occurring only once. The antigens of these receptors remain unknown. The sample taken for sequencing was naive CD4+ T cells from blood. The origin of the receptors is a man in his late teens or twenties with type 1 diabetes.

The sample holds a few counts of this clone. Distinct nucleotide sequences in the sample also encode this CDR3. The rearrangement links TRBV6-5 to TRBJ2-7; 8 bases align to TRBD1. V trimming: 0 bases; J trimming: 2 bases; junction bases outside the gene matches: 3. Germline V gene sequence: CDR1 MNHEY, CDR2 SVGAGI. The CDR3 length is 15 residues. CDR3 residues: CASSYSGQGPYEQYF. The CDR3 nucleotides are TGTGCCAGCAGTTACTCAGGACAGGGACCCTACGAGCAGTACTTC.

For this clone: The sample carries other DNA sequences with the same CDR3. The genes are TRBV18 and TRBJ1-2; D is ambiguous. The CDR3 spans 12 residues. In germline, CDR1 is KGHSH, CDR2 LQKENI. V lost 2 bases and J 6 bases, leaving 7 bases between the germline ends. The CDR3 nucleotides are TGTGCCAGCTCACCAACCGGGGATGGCTACACCTTC. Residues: CASSPTGDGYTF.

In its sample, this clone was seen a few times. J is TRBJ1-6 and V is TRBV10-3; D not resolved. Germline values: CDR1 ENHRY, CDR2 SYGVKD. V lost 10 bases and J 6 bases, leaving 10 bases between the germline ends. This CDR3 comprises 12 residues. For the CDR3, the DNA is TGTGCCACCGAGGGTTCTAATTCACCCCTCCACTTT. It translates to CATEGSNSPLHF.

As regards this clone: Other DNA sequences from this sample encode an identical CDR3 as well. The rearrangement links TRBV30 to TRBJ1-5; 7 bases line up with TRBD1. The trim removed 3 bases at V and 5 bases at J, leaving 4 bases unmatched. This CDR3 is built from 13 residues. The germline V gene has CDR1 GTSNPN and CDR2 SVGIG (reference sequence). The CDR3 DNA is TGTGCCTGGAGCGGGACAGAAGATCAGCCCCAGCATTTT. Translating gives CAWSGTEDQPQHF.

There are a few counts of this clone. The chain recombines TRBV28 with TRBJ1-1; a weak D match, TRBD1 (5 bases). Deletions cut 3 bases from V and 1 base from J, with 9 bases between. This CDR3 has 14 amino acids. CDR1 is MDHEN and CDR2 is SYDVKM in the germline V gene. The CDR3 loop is CASSLTAPNTEAFF. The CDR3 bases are TGTGCCAGCAGTTTGACAGCCCCGAACACTGAAGCTTTCTTT.

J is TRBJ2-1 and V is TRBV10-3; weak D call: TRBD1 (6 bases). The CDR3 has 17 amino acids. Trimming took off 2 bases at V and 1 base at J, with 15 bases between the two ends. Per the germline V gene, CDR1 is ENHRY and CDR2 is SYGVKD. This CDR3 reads CAISETTGTRSYNEQFF. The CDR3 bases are TGTGCCATCAGTGAGACCACCGGGACAAGATCCTACAATGAGCAGTTCTTC.

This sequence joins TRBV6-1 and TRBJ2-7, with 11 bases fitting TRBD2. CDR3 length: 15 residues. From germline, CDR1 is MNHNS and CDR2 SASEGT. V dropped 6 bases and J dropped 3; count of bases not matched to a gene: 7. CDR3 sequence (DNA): TGTGCCAGCAGCCCCACCGGGACTAGCGGCTACGAGCAGTACTTC. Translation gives CASSPTGTSGYEQYF.

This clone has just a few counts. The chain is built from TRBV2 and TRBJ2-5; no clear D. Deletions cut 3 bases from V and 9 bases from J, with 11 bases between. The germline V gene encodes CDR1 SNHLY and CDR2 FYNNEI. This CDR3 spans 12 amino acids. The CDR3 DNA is TGTGCCAGCAGTGATCCCCCCGGGCCCCAGTACTTC. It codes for CASSDPPGPQYF.

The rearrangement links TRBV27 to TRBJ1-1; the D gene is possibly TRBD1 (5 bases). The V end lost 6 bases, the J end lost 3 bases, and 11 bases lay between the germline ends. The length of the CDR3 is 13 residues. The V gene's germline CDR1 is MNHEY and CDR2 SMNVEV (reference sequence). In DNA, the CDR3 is TGTGCCAGCAGCCTCAGGGAGGACACTGAAGCTTTCTTT. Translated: CASSLREDTEAFF.

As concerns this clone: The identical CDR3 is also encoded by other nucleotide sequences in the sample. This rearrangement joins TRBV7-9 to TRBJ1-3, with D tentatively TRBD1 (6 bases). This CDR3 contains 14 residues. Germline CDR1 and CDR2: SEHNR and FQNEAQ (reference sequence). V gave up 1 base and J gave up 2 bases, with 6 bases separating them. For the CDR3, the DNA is TGTGCCAGCAGCTTAGACAGGGCTGGAAACACCATATATTTT. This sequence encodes CASSLDRAGNTIYF.

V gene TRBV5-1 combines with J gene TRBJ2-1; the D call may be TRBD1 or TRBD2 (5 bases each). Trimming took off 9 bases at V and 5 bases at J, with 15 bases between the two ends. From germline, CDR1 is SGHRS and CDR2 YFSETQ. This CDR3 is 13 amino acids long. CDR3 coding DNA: TGCGCCACCAGGGACGGTGGGGACAATGAGCAGTTCTTC. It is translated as CATRDGGDNEQFF. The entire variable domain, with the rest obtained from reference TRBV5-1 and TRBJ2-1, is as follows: KAGVTQTPRYLIKTRGQQVTLSCSPISGHRSVSWYQQTPGQGLQFLFEYFSETQRNKGNFPGRFSGRQFSNSRSEMNVSTLELGDSALYLCATRDGGDNEQFFGPGTRLTVL.

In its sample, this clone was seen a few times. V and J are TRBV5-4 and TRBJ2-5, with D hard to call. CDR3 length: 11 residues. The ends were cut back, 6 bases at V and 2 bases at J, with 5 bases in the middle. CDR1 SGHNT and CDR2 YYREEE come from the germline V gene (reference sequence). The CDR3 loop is CASTLQETQYF. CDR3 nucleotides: TGTGCCAGCACCCTACAAGAGACCCAGTACTTC.

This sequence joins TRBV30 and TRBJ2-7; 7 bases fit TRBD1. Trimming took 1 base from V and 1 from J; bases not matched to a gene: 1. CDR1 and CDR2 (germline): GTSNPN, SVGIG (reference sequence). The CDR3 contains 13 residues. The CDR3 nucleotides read TGTGCCTGGAGTGACAGGGGATCCTACGAGCAGTACTTC. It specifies CAWSDRGSYEQYF.

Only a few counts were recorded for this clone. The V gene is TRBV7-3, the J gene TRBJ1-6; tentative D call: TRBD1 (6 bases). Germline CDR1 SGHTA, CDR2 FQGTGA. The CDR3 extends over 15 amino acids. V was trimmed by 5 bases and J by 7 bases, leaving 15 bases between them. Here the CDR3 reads CASSPQGSRNSPLHF. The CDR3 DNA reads TGTGCCAGCAGCCCCCAGGGGTCCAGGAATTCACCCCTCCACTTT.

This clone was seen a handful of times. Here the CDR3 reads CASHQAGHTEAFF. CDR3 nucleotide sequence: TGTGCCAGCCACCAGGCAGGCCACACTGAAGCTTTCTTT. The rearrangement uses TRBV6-6 and TRBJ1-1; no clear D gene. The CDR3 spans 13 residues. Trimming pared 8 bases from V and 3 bases from J, leaving 13 bases between. In germline, CDR1 is MNHNY, CDR2 SVGAGI (reference sequence).

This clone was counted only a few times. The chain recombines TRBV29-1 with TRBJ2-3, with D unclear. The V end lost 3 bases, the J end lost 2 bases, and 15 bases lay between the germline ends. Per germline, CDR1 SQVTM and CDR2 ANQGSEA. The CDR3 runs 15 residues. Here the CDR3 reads CSVDPGDGYTDTQYF. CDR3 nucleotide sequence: TGCAGCGTTGATCCTGGCGATGGATACACAGATACGCAGTATTTT.

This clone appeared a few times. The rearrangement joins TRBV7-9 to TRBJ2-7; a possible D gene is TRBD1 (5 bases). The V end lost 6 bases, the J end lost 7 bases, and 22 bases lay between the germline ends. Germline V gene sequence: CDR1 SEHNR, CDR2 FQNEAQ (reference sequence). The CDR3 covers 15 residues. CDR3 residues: CASRSSEGVFGEQYF. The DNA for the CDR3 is TGTGCCAGCAGATCCTCGGAAGGGGTGTTCGGGGAGCAGTACTTC.

The CDR3 loop is CASSPRGGLNTEAFF. The DNA of the CDR3 is TGTGCCAGCAGTCCGCGGGGGGGACTGAACACTGAAGCTTTCTTT. The V and J genes are TRBV6-5 and TRBJ1-1, with D possibly matching TRBD1 (5 bases). Germline CDR1 MNHEY, CDR2 SVGAGI. The CDR3 sequence is 15 residues long. V lost 5 bases to trimming and J lost 0 bases, with 13 bases between them.

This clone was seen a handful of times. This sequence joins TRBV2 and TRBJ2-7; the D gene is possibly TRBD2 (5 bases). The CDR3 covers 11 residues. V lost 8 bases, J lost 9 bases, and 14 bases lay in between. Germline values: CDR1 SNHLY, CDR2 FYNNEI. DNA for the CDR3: TGTGCCAGCGCCGCCGAAAGCGGGCAGTACTTC. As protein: CASAAESGQYF. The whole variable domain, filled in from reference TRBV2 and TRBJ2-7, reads EPEVTQTPSHQVTQMGQEVILRCVPISNHLYFYWYRQILGQKVEFLVSFYNNEISEKSEIFDDQFSVERPDGSNFTLKIRSTKLEDSAMYFCASAAESGQYFGPGTRLTVT.

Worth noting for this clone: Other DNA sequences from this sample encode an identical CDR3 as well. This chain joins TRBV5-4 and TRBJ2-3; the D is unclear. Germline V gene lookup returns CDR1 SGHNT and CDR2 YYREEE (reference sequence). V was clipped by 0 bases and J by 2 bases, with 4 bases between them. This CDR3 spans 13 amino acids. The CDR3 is CASSLVLTDTQYF. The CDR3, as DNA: TGTGCCAGCAGCTTGGTACTCACAGATACGCAGTATTTT.

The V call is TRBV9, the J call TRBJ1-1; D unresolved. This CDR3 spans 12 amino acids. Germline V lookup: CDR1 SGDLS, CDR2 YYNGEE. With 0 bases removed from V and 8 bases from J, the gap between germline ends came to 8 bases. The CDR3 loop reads CASSVAEGEAFF. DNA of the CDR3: TGTGCCAGCAGCGTAGCGGAAGGGGAAGCTTTCTTT.

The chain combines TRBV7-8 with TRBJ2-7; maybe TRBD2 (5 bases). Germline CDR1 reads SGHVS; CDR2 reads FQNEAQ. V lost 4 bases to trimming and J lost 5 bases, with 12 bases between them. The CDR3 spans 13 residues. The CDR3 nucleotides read TGTGCCAGCAGCTACACTAGTATCCACGAGCAGTACTTC. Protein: CASSYTSIHEQYF.

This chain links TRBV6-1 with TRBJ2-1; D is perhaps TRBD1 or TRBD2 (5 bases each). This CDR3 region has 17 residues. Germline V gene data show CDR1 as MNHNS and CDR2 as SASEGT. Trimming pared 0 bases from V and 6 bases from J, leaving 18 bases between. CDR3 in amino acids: CASSEAREWGRGNEQFF. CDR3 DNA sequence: TGTGCCAGCAGTGAAGCTAGGGAATGGGGCCGGGGCAATGAGCAGTTCTTC.

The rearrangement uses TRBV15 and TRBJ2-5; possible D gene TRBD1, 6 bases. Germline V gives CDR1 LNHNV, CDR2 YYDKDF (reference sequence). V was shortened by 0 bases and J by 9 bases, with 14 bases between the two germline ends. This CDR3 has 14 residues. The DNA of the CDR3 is TGTGCCACCAGCAGAGACAGGGGATCTGGGGCCCAGTACTTC. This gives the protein CATSRDRGSGAQYF.

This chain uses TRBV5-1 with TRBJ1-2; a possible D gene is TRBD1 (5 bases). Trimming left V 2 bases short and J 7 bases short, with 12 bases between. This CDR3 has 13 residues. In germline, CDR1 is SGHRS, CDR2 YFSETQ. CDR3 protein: CASSFLAGPGYTF. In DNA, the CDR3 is TGCGCCAGCAGCTTTTTAGCGGGGCCTGGCTACACCTTC. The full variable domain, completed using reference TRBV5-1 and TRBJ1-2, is KAGVTQTPRYLIKTRGQQVTLSCSPISGHRSVSWYQQTPGQGLQFLFEYFSETQRNKGNFPGRFSGRQFSNSRSEMNVSTLELGDSALYLCASSFLAGPGYTFGSGTRLTVV.

The CDR3 region has the DNA TGTGCCACCAGCAGAGTCAGTCTTTCAGATACGCAGTATTTT. Its protein product is CATSRVSLSDTQYF. This chain uses TRBV15 with TRBJ2-3; D unresolved. V shed 1 base and J shed 4 bases, with 9 bases lying between them. Germline V gives CDR1 LNHNV, CDR2 YYDKDF (reference sequence). CDR3 length: 14 residues.